This record looks at one TCR beta chain sequence and its context. Its antigen is not identified. What was amplified from RNA transcripts were TCR beta CDR3 regions. The TCR CDR3 was amplified in a first-round RT-PCR using the HTBI primer set. TCRdb reanalysed the multiplex PCR reads using MiXCR and keeps one entry per CDR3 protein. This table holds roughly 510,000 distinct CDR3 sequences, 40% to 50% found once. Patients with uncontrolled infections, other autoimmune diseases, pregnancy or lactation were excluded. The data were taken from a study of T cells in Graves' hyperthyroidism and ophthalmopathy. V dropped 1 base and J dropped 0 bases, with 6 bases sitting between them. The CDR3 has 14 amino acids. CDR1 and CDR2 from the germline V gene are SQVTM and ANQGSEA. Notes on the study in general: Separating ophthalmopathy from stable hyperthyroidism was achieved by a 13 V-J model. Within blood appeared most thyroid clonotypes that had expanded above 0.001.

The sample comprised peripheral blood or thyroid tissue (not recorded which). The chain employs TRBV29-1 and TRBJ2-2; weak D call: TRBD2 (5 bases). This receptor was identified in an adult woman with Graves' disease, either hyperthyroidism or ophthalmopathy (not recorded which). CDR3 protein: CSVEGGANTGELFF. The DNA for the CDR3 is TGCAGCGTTGAAGGGGGAGCGAACACCGGGGAGCTGTTTTTT.